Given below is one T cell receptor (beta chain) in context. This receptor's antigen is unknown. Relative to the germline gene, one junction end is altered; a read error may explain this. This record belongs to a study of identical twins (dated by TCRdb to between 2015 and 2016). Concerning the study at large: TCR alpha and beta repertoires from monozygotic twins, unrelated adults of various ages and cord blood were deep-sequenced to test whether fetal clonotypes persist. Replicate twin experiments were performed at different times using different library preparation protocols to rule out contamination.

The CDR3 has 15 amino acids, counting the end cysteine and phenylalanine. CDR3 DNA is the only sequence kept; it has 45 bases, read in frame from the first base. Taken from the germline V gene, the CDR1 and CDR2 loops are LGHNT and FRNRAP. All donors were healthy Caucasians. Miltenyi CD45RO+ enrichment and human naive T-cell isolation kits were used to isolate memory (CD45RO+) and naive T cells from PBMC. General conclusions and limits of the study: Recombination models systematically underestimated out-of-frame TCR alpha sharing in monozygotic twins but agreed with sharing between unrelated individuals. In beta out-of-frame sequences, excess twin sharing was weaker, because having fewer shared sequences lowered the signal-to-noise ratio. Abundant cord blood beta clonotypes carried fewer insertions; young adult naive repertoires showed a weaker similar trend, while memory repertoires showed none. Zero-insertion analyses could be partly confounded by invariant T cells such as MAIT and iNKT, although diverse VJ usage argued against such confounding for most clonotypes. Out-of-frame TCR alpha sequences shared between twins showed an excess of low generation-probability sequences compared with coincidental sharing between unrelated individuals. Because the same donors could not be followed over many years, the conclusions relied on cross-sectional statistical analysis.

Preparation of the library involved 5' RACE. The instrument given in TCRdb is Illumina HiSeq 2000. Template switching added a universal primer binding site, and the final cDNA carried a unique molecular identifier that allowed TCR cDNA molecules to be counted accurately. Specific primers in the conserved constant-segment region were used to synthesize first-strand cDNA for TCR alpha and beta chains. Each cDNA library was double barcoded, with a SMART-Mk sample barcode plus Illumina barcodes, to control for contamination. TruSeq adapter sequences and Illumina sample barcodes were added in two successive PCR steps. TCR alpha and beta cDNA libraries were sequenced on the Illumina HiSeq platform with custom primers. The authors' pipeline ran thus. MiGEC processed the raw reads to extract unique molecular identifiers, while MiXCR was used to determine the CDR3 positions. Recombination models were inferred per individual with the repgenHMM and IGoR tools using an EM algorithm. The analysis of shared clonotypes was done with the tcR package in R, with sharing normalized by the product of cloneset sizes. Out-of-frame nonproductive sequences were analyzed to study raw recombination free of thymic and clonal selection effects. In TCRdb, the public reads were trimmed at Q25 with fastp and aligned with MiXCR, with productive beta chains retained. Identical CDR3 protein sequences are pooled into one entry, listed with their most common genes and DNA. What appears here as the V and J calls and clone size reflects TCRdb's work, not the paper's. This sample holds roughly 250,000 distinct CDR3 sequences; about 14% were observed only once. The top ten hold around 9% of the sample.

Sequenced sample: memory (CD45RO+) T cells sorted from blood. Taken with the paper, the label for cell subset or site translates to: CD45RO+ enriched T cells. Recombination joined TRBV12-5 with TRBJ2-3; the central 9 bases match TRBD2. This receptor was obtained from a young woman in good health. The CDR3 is CACGQRGALTDTQYF. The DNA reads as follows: TGTGCTTGTGGACAGCGGGGGGCCCTCACAGATACGCAGTATTTT.